This T cell receptor (beta chain) was profiled in a study of blood T cell repertoires in COVID-19. The wider study: Samples representing acute and convalescent COVID-19 were sourced from the United States, Italy and Spain. Sources were T cells, B-cell-depleted T cells, or PBMCs; the material itself was cDNA or gDNA.

In the original processing: Amplification from reference gene primers served as the basis for estimated nucleated cell counts. Method: immunoSEQ multiplex PCR; TCRdb's copy keeps in-frame clones and lacks some. That table supplies the V and J calls and clone size; D and trimming were determined from the DNA. The sample has about 100,000 clones; 80% are singletons. This clone has ten or more counts. The germline CDR1 and CDR2 sequences are LGHNT and FRNRAP. V was pared by 2 bases and J by 3 bases, with 21 bases of the junction left unmatched. The CDR3 has 20 amino acids. The chain combines TRBV12-5 with TRBJ1-2, with 7 nucleotides matching TRBD1. This TCR derives from a man aged 50 or older who had recovered from COVID-19. Sequencing used peripheral blood. The CDR3 bases are TGTGCTAGTGGTTTGCCAACCATCGACAGGGATGTTAAGTGGGACTATGGCTACACCTTC. The encoded protein is CASGLPTIDRDVKWDYGYTF.